The 10 T cell receptor beta chains below all came from one sample that was sequenced in a study of T-cell reconstitution after alpha-beta-depleted transplantation in children. Unique molecular identifiers were used in preparing the TCRbeta library. MiXCR was run by TCRdb on the PCR reads, yielding one entry per CDR3 protein. Found here are nearly 250,000 distinct CDR3 sequences, around 7.8% of them singletons; the top ten hold less than 8%. Source: PBMCs, mostly from graft donor cells, taken 180 days after TCRalphabeta/CD19-depleted stem cell transplant. These receptors all come from a male patient younger than 18 who had a stem cell transplant for acute lymphoblastic leukemia, so the T cells may come from the graft donor.

This clonotype appeared many times. The CDR3 here is CASSWGPSTDTQYF. The CDR3 coding sequence is TGCGCCAGCAGCTGGGGCCCTAGCACAGATACGCAGTATTTT. This sequence joins TRBV5-1 and TRBJ2-3; possibly TRBD1 for D (5 bases). The CDR3 length is 14 residues. Germline V gene sequence: CDR1 SGHRS, CDR2 YFSETQ. V was trimmed by 3 bases and J by 0 bases, leaving 8 bases between them.

This clonotype was seen ten or more times. CDR3 bases: TGCGCCAGCAGGAGCAATCGGGAGAAGTGGGCAGATACGCAGTATTTT. It encodes CASRSNREKWADTQYF. This sequence joins TRBV5-1 and TRBJ2-3; perhaps TRBD2 as D (6 bases). The CDR3 totals 16 residues. CDR1 is SGHRS, CDR2 YFSETQ, per germline. V was clipped by 5 bases and J by 4 bases, with 20 bases between them. Full variable domain (missing parts from reference TRBV5-1 and TRBJ2-3): KAGVTQTPRYLIKTRGQQVTLSCSPISGHRSVSWYQQTPGQGLQFLFEYFSETQRNKGNFPGRFSGRQFSNSRSEMNVSTLELGDSALYLCASRSNREKWADTQYFGPGTRLTVL.

This clonotype appeared many times. This chain uses TRBV6-1 with TRBJ2-7, with D perhaps matching TRBD1 (6 bases). The length of the CDR3 is 11 residues. The ends were cut back, 11 bases at V and 3 bases at J, with 11 bases in the middle. Germline V CDR1 and CDR2: MNHNS, SASEGT. This chain's CDR3 is CAGQSNYEQYF. As DNA, the CDR3 is TGTGCCGGACAGTCGAACTACGAGCAGTACTTC.

Ten or more counts support this clonotype. The rearrangement links TRBV7-6 to TRBJ2-7; D unresolved. Germline values: CDR1 SGHVS, CDR2 FNYEAQ. The CDR3 is 14 residues long. V was clipped by 5 bases and J by 4 bases, with 15 bases between them. CDR3 nucleotide sequence: TGTGCCAGCAGCCTACCAGGACGCTATTACGAGCAGTACTTC. It yields the protein CASSLPGRYYEQYF.

At least ten counts were recorded for this clonotype. An end of the junction does not agree with germline; a read error may underlie this. The chain links TRBV29-1 to TRBJ1-1; D might be TRBD1 (6 bases). Germline values: CDR1 SQVTM, CDR2 ANQGSEA. The CDR3 sequence is 16 residues long. This chain's CDR3 is CSVEGPEGHWNTEAFF. The CDR3 DNA reads TGCAGCGTAGAAGGACCCGAGGGACACTGGAACACTGAAGCTTTCTTT.

This clonotype was counted at least ten times. The gene calls are TRBV6-5 and TRBJ2-7, with 10 bases aligning to TRBD1. Trimming cost V 2 bases and J 5 bases; bases outside gene matches: 9. Germline V gives CDR1 MNHEY, CDR2 SVGAGI. The CDR3 consists of 16 residues. The CDR3 here is CASSYPDGQGVDEQYF. The CDR3 DNA reads TGTGCCAGCAGTTACCCTGATGGACAGGGGGTAGACGAGCAGTACTTC.

V gene TRBV4-2 combines with J gene TRBJ2-2, with unresolved D. Trimming took 9 bases from V and 1 from J, leaving 9 bases between them. The germline V gene has CDR1 LGHNA and CDR2 YNFKEQ. The CDR3 length is 13 residues. In DNA form, the CDR3 reads TGTGCCAGGGAATCCGGGAACACCGGGGAGCTGTTTTTT. Its translation: CARESGNTGELFF.

In its sample, this clonotype was seen many times. The chain has TRBV2 and TRBJ1-1, with 9 bases that match TRBD1. CDR1 and CDR2 (germline): SNHLY, FYNNEI. Trimming took 7 bases from V and 3 from J; bases not matched to a gene: 12. The CDR3 runs 16 residues. CDR3 sequence: CASNKIIRDRDTEAFF. DNA for the CDR3: TGTGCCAGCAATAAGATCATCCGGGACAGGGACACTGAAGCTTTCTTT.

As for this clonotype: Since a much larger clone is just one base distant, this may be a read error. The conserved final phenylalanine or tryptophan is absent from the CDR3, which likely points to a read error. V is TRBV6-1 and J is TRBJ2-7, with a tentative D call TRBD2 (5 bases). V was clipped by 6 bases and J by 6 bases, with 21 bases between them. The CDR3 runs 15 residues. Germline CDR1 reads MNHNS; CDR2 reads SASEGT. The chain's CDR3 is CASRNPGFTPGEQYL. In DNA form, the CDR3 reads TGTGCCAGCAGAAATCCGGGGTTCACACCGGGCGAGCAGTACTTA.

This clonotype was detected many times. V usage is TRBV5-1 and J usage is TRBJ2-7; TRBD1 aligns across 8 bases. This CDR3 region has 16 residues. V was pared by 4 bases and J by 3 bases, with 12 bases of the junction left unmatched. Germline V gene sequence: CDR1 SGHRS, CDR2 YFSETQ. DNA of the CDR3: TGCGCCAGCAGCGCGAGACAGGGGAAAACATTCTACGAGCAGTACTTC. Its protein is CASSARQGKTFYEQYF. The full variable domain, in which reference TRBV5-1 and TRBJ2-7 provide the parts outside the CDR3, is KAGVTQTPRYLIKTRGQQVTLSCSPISGHRSVSWYQQTPGQGLQFLFEYFSETQRNKGNFPGRFSGRQFSNSRSEMNVSTLELGDSALYLCASSARQGKTFYEQYFGPGTRLTVT.